This T cell receptor beta chain derives from a study of Ad26.COV2.S vaccination and SARS-CoV-2 variants. Study at large: Doses of Ad26.COV2.S were injected into muscle once or twice, 56 days apart.

Treatment given: some 20 received Ad26.COV2.S at low or high dose, single or two shots; about 5 received placebo; per-sample allocation not given. Following the first vaccine or placebo injection, samples were taken on day 63. The CDR3 loop spans 16 amino acids. The junction had 5 bases not matched to a gene; V was cut back by 1 base and J by 6 bases. Germline values: CDR1 SGHKS, CDR2 YYEKEE (reference sequence). Sequenced by immunoSEQ multiplex PCR; TCRdb stores in-frame clones only, minus some. The data hold some 350,000 clones, with 90% observed a single time. The specimen comprised peripheral blood, sampled in a trial of Ad26.COV2.S vaccine versus placebo. This clonotype was sampled from a person aged 18-60 years who received the Ad26.COV2.S COVID-19 vaccine or a placebo. The V gene is TRBV5-5, the J gene TRBJ1-6; the match to TRBD1 covers 9 bases. This chain's CDR3 is CASSLLGQGVNSPLHF. The CDR3 DNA follows: TGTGCCAGCAGCTTGTTGGGACAGGGAGTTAATTCACCCCTCCACTTT.